A selection of T cell receptor beta chains follows, all from one sample in a study of T-cell reconstitution after alpha-beta-depleted transplantation in children. Each CDR3 protein is one row after TCRdb ran MiXCR on the PCR reads. The table records 750,000 to 950,000 distinct CDR3 sequences, around 15% of them present only once. The sequenced sample was PBMCs, mostly from graft donor cells, obtained 360 days after TCRalphabeta/CD19-depleted stem cell transplant. The receptors stem from a male patient younger than 18 who had a stem cell transplant for acute lymphoblastic leukemia, so the T cells may come from the graft donor. The conserved cysteine and the conserved F or W are not part of the CDR3 here. The D gene is left open where the match is weak. Not every row has a clone size; where given, it reads once, few, many or a size class.

NA	TRBV11-2	TRBJ2-6	few	ASSLGTYSGANVLT
NA	TRBV6-6	TRBJ1-6	NA	ASSSFNSPLH
NA	TRBV29-1	TRBJ1-2	many	SVVTGLGSYGYT
NA	TRBV12-3/TRBV12-4	TRBJ2-1	NA	ASLAFRSYNEQF
TRBD2	TRBV12-3/TRBV12-4	TRBJ2-7	NA	ASSSSHHGGLAGVNYEQY
NA	TRBV5-5	TRBJ2-5	few	ASSLAAGRQTQY
NA	TRBV12-3/TRBV12-4	TRBJ2-3	many	ASSLSVSTDTQY
NA	TRBV19	TRBJ1-3	few	ASFRKTFGSSGNTIY
TRBD1	TRBV6-2/TRBV6-3	TRBJ2-5	few	ASSFDRVTETQY
TRBD2	TRBV5-1	TRBJ2-5	NA	ASSFRLAGGSWQETQY
NA	TRBV12-3/TRBV12-4	TRBJ2-5	few	ASTVLGVPGETQY
NA	TRBV7-6	TRBJ2-5	NA	ASSLGRVAKETQY
TRBD1	TRBV5-1	TRBJ2-1	NA	ASRGGTGYDEQF
NA	TRBV4-1	TRBJ2-5	NA	ASSQESRLGQETQY